This T cell receptor (beta chain) was captured by sequencing in a study of blood T cell repertoires in COVID-19. The CDR3 runs to 16 residues. Looked up from germline, CDR1 is SGHRS and CDR2 is YFSETQ. Trimming stripped 0 bases from V and 3 bases from J, with 14 bases between. The data were produced by immunoSEQ multiplex PCR, yet TCRdb's version contains in-frame clones alone and is incomplete. This sample has approximately 350,000 clones; about 93% occur once, and the top ten carry more than 3%. The chain is built from TRBV5-1 and TRBJ2-3; a possible D gene is TRBD1 (6 bases). What was sequenced was peripheral blood. The receptor was derived from a woman aged 18-29 years who had recovered from COVID-19. The CDR3 DNA reads TGCGCCAGCAGCTTGGCCACAGGGTTTATAACAGATACGCAGTATTTT. Its protein is CASSLATGFITDTQYF.